The TCR beta chain described here comes from a study of blood T cells in healthy people across ages. Germline assignment: CDR1 SGHRS and CDR2 YFSETQ. The CDR3 runs to 15 residues. V shed 2 bases and J shed 1 base, with 13 bases lying between them. A sample-barcoded 5' primer and a J-beta primer mix were used in a second PCR of roughly 6 to 11 cycles. TCRdb redid the calling of the 5' RACE reads with MiXCR, one entry per CDR3 protein. The repertoire holds approximately 830,000 distinct CDR3 sequences, with under 80% as singletons. The sequencing input was blood. This TCR came from a man aged 30 to 39 in good health. This chain joins TRBV5-1 and TRBJ2-7; TRBD1 might be the D (6 bases). In DNA form, the CDR3 reads TGCGCCAGCAGCTTAACAGGGTTAGGGTCCTACGAGCAGTACTTC. It is translated as CASSLTGLGSYEQYF.